The 22 T cell receptor beta chains presented below share a single source sample, sequenced in a study of shared clonotypes between healthy human individuals. The table came from immunoSEQ multiplex PCR; TCRdb's copy has only in-frame clones and leaves some out. The data contain over a million clones, about 98.5% of them seen just once; the ten biggest clones take up 0.3% to 0.45%. Sequencing used naive CD4+ T cells sorted from blood. Subset denoted: CD45RA+ positively selected. These receptor sequences come from a man aged 30-40 years in good health.

In regard to this clone: At the DNA level, this CDR3 is encoded by other sequences in the same sample as well. This chain joins TRBV15 and TRBJ2-7; 9 bases agree with TRBD2. The CDR3 has 13 amino acids. Germline trimming cut 2 bases from V and 4 bases from J; bases unmatched to any gene: 0. Germline CDR1 and CDR2: LNHNV and YYDKDF (reference sequence). The CDR3 sequence: CATSRLAGYEQYF. DNA of the CDR3: TGTGCCACCAGCAGACTAGCGGGATACGAGCAGTACTTC.

The CDR3 DNA reads TGTGCCAGCAGCTCCACCGGACTAGCGGGAGGTCGGGAGACCCAGTACTTC. It translates to CASSSTGLAGGRETQYF. V usage is TRBV7-9 and J usage is TRBJ2-5, with 14 bases identical to TRBD2. V lost 4 bases and J lost 5; bases outside the gene matches: 9. Germline V gene data show CDR1 as SEHNR and CDR2 as FQNEAQ (reference sequence). CDR3 length: 17 amino acids.

The chain combines TRBV29-1 with TRBJ2-1; 10 bases fit TRBD2. The CDR3 has 16 amino acids. Germline assignment: CDR1 SQVTM and CDR2 ANQGSEA. Unmatched junction bases numbered 12, after V lost 7 bases and J lost 3 bases. The CDR3 sequence is CSGTYTTSGFYNEQFF. The CDR3, as DNA: TGCAGCGGGACTTACACGACTAGCGGGTTCTACAATGAGCAGTTCTTC.

The CDR3 loop is CASSKQQELYTF. CDR3 coding DNA: TGTGCCAGCAGCAAACAACAGGAGCTCTACACCTTC. The rearrangement uses TRBV7-9 and TRBJ1-2; weak D call: TRBD1 (5 bases). The CDR3 is made up of 12 amino acids. Germline V gene lookup returns CDR1 SEHNR and CDR2 FQNEAQ (reference sequence). V was pared by 5 bases and J by 10 bases, with 14 bases between.

The gene calls are TRBV28 and TRBJ1-5; the match to TRBD1 covers 7 bases. V shed 6 bases, J shed 5 bases, and the junction held 7 bases outside the gene matches. The length of the CDR3 is 14 residues. CDR1 is MDHEN and CDR2 is SYDVKM in the germline V gene. The CDR3 nucleotides are TGTGCCAGCAGGTCGGGGACAGCTCATCAGCCCCAGCATTTT. Its protein product is CASRSGTAHQPQHF.

The V call is TRBV6-4, the J call TRBJ1-2; 7 bases are shared with TRBD1. V trimming: 4 bases; J trimming: 0 bases; junction bases outside the gene matches: 5. The V gene's germline CDR1 is MRHNA and CDR2 SNTAGT. The CDR3 has 15 residues. As DNA, the CDR3 is TGTGCCAGCAGTGGGGGACAGCAGTCTAACTATGGCTACACCTTC. It translates to CASSGGQQSNYGYTF.

DNA for the CDR3: TGTGCCAGCAGTTACCCGACAGGGGCCCCTAACAATGAGCAGTTCTTC. Its translation is CASSYPTGAPNNEQFF. The chain links TRBV6-6 to TRBJ2-1; TRBD1 aligns across 8 bases. This CDR3 is 16 amino acids long. Losses at the gene ends were 2 bases for V and 5 bases for J; bases not matched to a gene: 8. Germline CDR1 reads MNHNY; CDR2 reads SVGAGI (reference sequence).

V usage is TRBV18 and J usage is TRBJ2-1, with D unresolved. Germline V gene sequence: CDR1 KGHSH, CDR2 LQKENI. This CDR3 is built from 17 residues. The V end lost 0 bases, the J end lost 7 bases, and 19 bases lay between the germline ends. CDR3: CASSPPGAISQTNEQFF. DNA for the CDR3: TGTGCCAGCTCACCACCAGGCGCGATCTCCCAAACAAATGAGCAGTTCTTC.

V gene TRBV10-3 combines with J gene TRBJ2-7, with TRBD2 matching 7 bases. CDR1 ENHRY and CDR2 SYGVKD come from the germline V gene. The CDR3 has 13 amino acids. V shed 4 bases, J shed 5 bases, and the junction held 5 bases outside the gene matches. The CDR3, as DNA: TGTGCCATCAGTGCCCGGGGGGAAAACGAGCAGTACTTC. It yields the protein CAISARGENEQYF.

This chain connects TRBV2 to TRBJ1-2; TRBD1 is a possible D gene (6 bases). The CDR3 runs to 16 residues. V was cut by 2 bases and J by 6 bases, with 19 bases left in between. Germline CDR1 is SNHLY and CDR2 is FYNNEI. CDR3 DNA: TGTGCCAGCAGTGAATACAACAGGGTGTATGTGAATGGCTACACCTTC. Its protein is CASSEYNRVYVNGYTF.

CDR3 sequence reads: CASSLRGEKAFF. The DNA for the CDR3 is TGTGCCAGCAGCTTAAGGGGGGAAAAAGCTTTCTTT. This chain uses TRBV7-2 with TRBJ1-1, with a tentative D call TRBD1 (6 bases). The CDR3 is 12 residues long. Trimming cost V 2 bases and J 9 bases, with 10 bases left between them. Per the germline V gene, CDR1 is SGHTA and CDR2 is FQGNSA.

The gene calls are TRBV5-1 and TRBJ2-3; D possibly corresponds to TRBD1 (6 bases). Germline V gives CDR1 SGHRS, CDR2 YFSETQ. Trimming took 4 bases from V and 5 from J, leaving 23 bases between them. The CDR3 sequence is 17 residues long. The chain's CDR3 is CASSASSRGQGRDTQYF. CDR3 DNA sequence: TGCGCCAGCAGCGCCTCCTCCAGGGGTCAGGGTAGAGATACGCAGTATTTT.

This chain connects TRBV11-2 to TRBJ2-7; D gene uncertain. Deletions cut 5 bases from V and 2 bases from J, with 10 bases between. The V gene's germline CDR1 is SGHAT and CDR2 FQNNGV. This CDR3 region has 13 residues. CDR3 amino acids: CASSAVKPYEQYF. In nucleotides, the CDR3 is TGTGCCAGCAGCGCAGTGAAACCCTACGAGCAGTACTTC. The full variable domain, rest sourced from reference TRBV11-2 and TRBJ2-7, is EAGVAQSPRYKIIEKRQSVAFWCNPISGHATLYWYQQILGQGPKLLIQFQNNGVVDDSQLPKDRFSAERLKGVDSTLKIQPAKLEDSAVYLCASSAVKPYEQYFGPGTRLTVT.

V usage is TRBV29-1 and J usage is TRBJ2-5; 7 positions match TRBD2. V shed 6 bases and J 5 bases; nucleotides not matched to a gene: 6. CDR1 and CDR2 (germline): SQVTM, ANQGSEA. This CDR3 comprises 12 residues. In DNA form, the CDR3 reads TGCAGCGTGACAAGGGAGGGGGAGACCCAGTACTTC. Amino acids: CSVTREGETQYF.

The gene calls are TRBV27 and TRBJ1-2; D gene uncertain. The CDR3 extends over 14 amino acids. Germline V CDR1 and CDR2: MNHEY, SMNVEV (reference sequence). Trimming took off 3 bases at V and 2 bases at J, with 10 bases between the two ends. The CDR3 DNA sequence: TGTGCCAGCAGTTTTTCACAGAGGAACTATGGCTACACCTTC. It yields the protein CASSFSQRNYGYTF.

The gene calls are TRBV27 and TRBJ1-1, with D perhaps TRBD1 (5 bases). The CDR3 contains 14 residues. V was cut by 2 bases and J by 5 bases, with 12 bases left in between. Germline V gives CDR1 MNHEY, CDR2 SMNVEV (reference sequence). The CDR3 region is CASSLKSWGTEAFF. In nucleotides, the CDR3 is TGTGCCAGCAGTTTAAAATCCTGGGGGACTGAAGCTTTCTTT.

This clone was detected a few times. The chain carries TRBV2 and TRBJ2-7, with a possible D match to TRBD2 (6 bases). Germline V gives CDR1 SNHLY, CDR2 FYNNEI. The CDR3 is 14 residues long. With 6 bases removed from V and 6 bases from J, the gap between germline ends came to 18 bases. CDR3 protein: CASRSDGSGSEQYF. CDR3 nucleotide sequence: TGTGCCAGCAGGTCCGACGGGAGCGGCTCCGAGCAGTACTTC.

V and J are TRBV5-1 and TRBJ2-5; TRBD1 aligns across 8 bases. Germline V gene data show CDR1 as SGHRS and CDR2 as YFSETQ. The length of the CDR3 is 16 residues. J lost 2 bases, V lost 1 base, and 7 bases had no gene match. In nucleotides, the CDR3 is TGCGCCAGCAGCTTGTTACCAGGGGGCCGGCAAGAGACCCAGTACTTC. Protein: CASSLLPGGRQETQYF.

This clone was counted a single time. The chain combines TRBV4-1 with TRBJ1-4; TRBD1 matches at 10 bases. Trimming at V came to 5 bases and at J to 2 bases, leaving 8 bases not matched to a gene. The CDR3 runs to 17 residues. The germline V gene has CDR1 MGHRA and CDR2 YSYEKL. This CDR3 reads CASSAGTGAMTNEKLFF. In DNA form, the CDR3 reads TGCGCCAGCAGCGCCGGGACAGGGGCTATGACTAATGAAAAACTGTTTTTT.

Details on this clone: The sample holds other DNA sequences that translate to the same CDR3. The chain carries TRBV5-1 and TRBJ2-7, with 12 bases that match TRBD2. This CDR3 is 16 amino acids long. Germline V gives CDR1 SGHRS, CDR2 YFSETQ. The trim removed 0 bases at V and 1 base at J, leaving 2 bases unmatched. The CDR3 DNA is TGCGCCAGCAGCTTGGCCCTAGCGGGAGGGTCCTACGAGCAGTACTTC. This translates into CASSLALAGGSYEQYF. The full variable domain, with the rest looked up from reference TRBV5-1 and TRBJ2-7, is KAGVTQTPRYLIKTRGQQVTLSCSPISGHRSVSWYQQTPGQGLQFLFEYFSETQRNKGNFPGRFSGRQFSNSRSEMNVSTLELGDSALYLCASSLALAGGSYEQYFGPGTRLTVT.

The gene calls are TRBV5-4 and TRBJ1-1; D is possibly TRBD1 (6 bases). Trimming took 4 bases from V and 4 from J, leaving 14 bases between them. There are 14 residues in the CDR3. Looked up from germline, CDR1 is SGHNT and CDR2 is YYREEE (reference sequence). The CDR3 DNA follows: TGTGCCAGCAGCCTTAAGGGGGGAGGCACTGAAGCTTTCTTT. It encodes CASSLKGGGTEAFF.

Of note for this clone: Other DNA sequences within the sample encode an identical CDR3. This rearrangement joins TRBV11-2 to TRBJ1-5; D is ambiguous. The CDR3 totals 14 residues. Germline V gene lookup returns CDR1 SGHAT and CDR2 FQNNGV. V gave up 1 base and J gave up 1 base, with 5 bases separating them. The CDR3 coding sequence is TGTGCCAGCAGCTTAGTGGGAAGCAATCAGCCCCAGCATTTT. Translated, it gives CASSLVGSNQPQHF.